The present entry profiles one TCR beta chain with its context. The data were taken from a study of early T cells in non-severe SARS-CoV-2 infection. The CDR3 totals 14 residues. Germline assignment: CDR1 SEHNR and CDR2 FQNEAQ (reference sequence). With 5 bases clipped from V and 2 bases from J, the junction kept 2 bases outside the gene matches. In the library, individual cDNA molecules carried attached unique molecular identifiers. A single record per CDR3 protein comes from TCRdb applying MiXCR to the 5' RACE reads. The data contain about 48,000 distinct CDR3 sequences, about 7.8% of them seen just once; the ten biggest clones take up 5.8%.

The chain has TRBV7-9 and TRBJ1-3, with 8 bases fitting TRBD1. The sequence derives from an adult who was a healthcare worker with PCR-confirmed SARS-CoV-2 infection or an uninfected control (not recorded which). The material sequenced was whole blood. The CDR3 loop reads CASSPDRAGNTIYF. CDR3 in DNA: TGTGCCAGCAGCCCGGACAGGGCTGGAAACACCATATATTTT.